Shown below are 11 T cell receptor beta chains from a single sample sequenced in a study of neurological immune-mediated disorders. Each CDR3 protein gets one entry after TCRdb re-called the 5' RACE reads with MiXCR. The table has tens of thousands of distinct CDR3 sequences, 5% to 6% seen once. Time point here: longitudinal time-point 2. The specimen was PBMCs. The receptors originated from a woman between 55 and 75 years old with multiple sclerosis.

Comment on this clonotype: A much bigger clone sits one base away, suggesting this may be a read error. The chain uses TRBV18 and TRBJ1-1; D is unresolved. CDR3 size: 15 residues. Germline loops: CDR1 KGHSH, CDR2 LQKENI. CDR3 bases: TGTGCCAGCTCACCAGAGTTAGCTTCTGGCACTGAAGCTTTATTT. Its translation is CASSPELASGTEALF.

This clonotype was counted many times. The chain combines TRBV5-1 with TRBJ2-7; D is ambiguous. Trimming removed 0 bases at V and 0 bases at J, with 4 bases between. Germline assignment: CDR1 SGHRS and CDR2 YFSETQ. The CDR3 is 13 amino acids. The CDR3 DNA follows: TGCGCCAGCAGCTTGGTAGTCTCCTACGAGCAGTACTTC. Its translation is CASSLVVSYEQYF.

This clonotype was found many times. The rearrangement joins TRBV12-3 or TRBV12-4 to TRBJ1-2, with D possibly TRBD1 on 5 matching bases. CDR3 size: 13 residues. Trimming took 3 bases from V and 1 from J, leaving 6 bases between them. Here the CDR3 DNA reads TGTGCCAGCAGTTTGGGGCTTAACTATGGCTACACCTTC. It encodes CASSLGLNYGYTF.

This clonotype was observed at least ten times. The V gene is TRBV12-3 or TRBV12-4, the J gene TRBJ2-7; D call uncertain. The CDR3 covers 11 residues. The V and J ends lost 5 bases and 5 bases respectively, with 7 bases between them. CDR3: CASSRRNEQYF. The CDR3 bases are TGTGCCAGCAGTCGGCGAAACGAGCAGTACTTC.

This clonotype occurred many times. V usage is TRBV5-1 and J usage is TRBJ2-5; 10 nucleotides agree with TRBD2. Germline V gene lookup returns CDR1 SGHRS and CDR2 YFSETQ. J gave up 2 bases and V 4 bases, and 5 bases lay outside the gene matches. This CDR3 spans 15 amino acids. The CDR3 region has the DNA TGCGCCAGCAGCACGTCGACTAGCGGGCAAGAGACCCAGTACTTC. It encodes CASSTSTSGQETQYF.

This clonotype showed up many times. The CDR3 loop reads CASSLDKNPYTEAFF. The CDR3 nucleotides are TGTGCCAGCAGCTTAGATAAGAACCCATACACTGAAGCTTTCTTT. This chain uses TRBV11-2 with TRBJ1-1; D call uncertain. Germline CDR1 and CDR2: SGHAT and FQNNGV. Between the trimmed V and J ends, which lost 0 bases and 3 bases, there was a span of 11 bases. The CDR3 contains 15 residues. Using reference TRBV11-2 and TRBJ1-1 for the parts outside the CDR3, the full variable domain is EAGVAQSPRYKIIEKRQSVAFWCNPISGHATLYWYQQILGQGPKLLIQFQNNGVVDDSQLPKDRFSAERLKGVDSTLKIQPAKLEDSAVYLCASSLDKNPYTEAFFGQGTRLTVV.

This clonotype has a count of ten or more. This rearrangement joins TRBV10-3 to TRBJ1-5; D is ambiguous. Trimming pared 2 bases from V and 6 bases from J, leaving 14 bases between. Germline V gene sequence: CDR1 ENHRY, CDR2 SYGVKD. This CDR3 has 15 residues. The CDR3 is CAISEGGPRSQPQHF. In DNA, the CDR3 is TGTGCCATCAGTGAGGGTGGACCGCGTAGTCAGCCCCAGCATTTT.

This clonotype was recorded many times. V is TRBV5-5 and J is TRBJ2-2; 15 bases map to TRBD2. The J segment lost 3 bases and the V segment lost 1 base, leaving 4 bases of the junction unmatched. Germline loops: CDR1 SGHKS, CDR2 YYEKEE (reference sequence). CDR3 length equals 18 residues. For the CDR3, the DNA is TGTGCCAGCAGCTTGCGGACTAGCGGGGGGGCGTACACCGGGGAGCTGTTTTTT. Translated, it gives CASSLRTSGGAYTGELFF.

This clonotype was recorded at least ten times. The CDR3 DNA follows: TGTGCCAGCAGTTCACGGACAGGGGTCAACTACGAGCAGTACTTC. Translated, it gives CASSSRTGVNYEQYF. The V call is TRBV12-3 or TRBV12-4, the J call TRBJ2-7, with 9 bases matching TRBD1. The CDR3 consists of 15 residues. Losses at the gene ends were 4 bases for V and 3 bases for J; bases not matched to a gene: 7.

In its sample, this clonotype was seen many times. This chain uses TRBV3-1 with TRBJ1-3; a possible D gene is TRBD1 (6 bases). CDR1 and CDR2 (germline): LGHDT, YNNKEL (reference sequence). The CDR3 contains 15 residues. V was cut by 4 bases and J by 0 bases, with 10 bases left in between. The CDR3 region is CASSPWTASGNTIYF. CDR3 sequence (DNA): TGTGCCAGCAGCCCTTGGACAGCCTCTGGAAACACCATATATTTT.

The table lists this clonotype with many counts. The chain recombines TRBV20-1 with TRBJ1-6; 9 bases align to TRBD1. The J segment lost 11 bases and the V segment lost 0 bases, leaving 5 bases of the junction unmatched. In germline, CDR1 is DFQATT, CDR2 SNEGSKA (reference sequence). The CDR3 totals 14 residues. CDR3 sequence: CSARDMGQGAPLHF. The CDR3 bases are TGCAGTGCTAGAGATATGGGACAGGGAGCACCCCTCCACTTT.